This TCR beta chain stems from a study of cytomegalovirus exposure and HLA in healthy donors. Looked up from germline, CDR1 is MRHNA and CDR2 is SNTAGT. The CDR3 has 15 amino acids. V lost 6 bases to trimming and J lost 4 bases; unmatched junction nucleotides: 7. With 60 Vbeta and 13 Jbeta primers, the PCR was carried out. Assay used: immunoSEQ multiplex PCR; TCRdb lists only in-frame clones, some missing. The sample records roughly 180,000 clones, 77% being singletons. The receptor was derived from a woman in her sixties or seventies in good health and CMV-seropositive. What was sequenced was PBMCs. J is TRBJ2-2 and V is TRBV6-4; 8 bases are shared with TRBD2. CDR3 region: CASRAGTRFTGELFF. The CDR3 nucleotides read TGTGCCAGCAGAGCCGGGACTAGATTCACCGGGGAGCTGTTTTTT.